The clone carrying this TCR beta chain was detected many times. Its matching antigen is unknown. This sample was taken from a study of T cell repertoires in cytomegalovirus infection. Looking at the study overall: CMV epitopes used comprised recently identified HLA-C-restricted ones and well-studied HLA-B-restricted ones. Matching HLA type and CMV infection were both indicated by public TCR beta signatures. Findings and caveats of the study: Ex vivo responses were dominated by HLA-C-restricted CMV-specific TCR beta clonotypes. Individuals carrying CMV plus the relevant HLA were identified by cumulative frequency of public TCR beta families.

TCRdb re-called the reads through MiXCR, storing one row per CDR3 protein. Altogether about 310,000 distinct CDR3 sequences are present, 20% to 25% being singletons, with the ten largest covering 13%. CDR3 size: 15 residues. The V and J ends lost 5 bases and 5 bases respectively, with 16 bases between them. The germline gives CDR1 SGHTA, CDR2 FQGNSA. Sequenced here: cultured PBMCs, sampled from culture after CMV antigen stimulation. The V and J genes are TRBV7-2 and TRBJ2-4, with D perhaps TRBD1 (6 bases). The sequence was obtained from a human donor in good health (CMV status not recorded). Some clones in this sample may be carry-over from other donors' samples. The CDR3 sequence: CASSVYMGAENIQYF. CDR3 DNA: TGTGCCAGCAGCGTTTATATGGGGGCGGAAAACATTCAGTACTTC.